The TCR beta chain described here comes from a study of blood T cell repertoires in COVID-19. Study in general: Acute-phase and convalescent COVID-19 samples originated in the United States, Italy and Spain.

Produced via immunoSEQ multiplex PCR; TCRdb's table is partial and in-frame only. Here the sample spans fewer than 250,000 clones, 65% to 90% being singletons. The germline V gene has CDR1 SGHTA and CDR2 FQGNSA. V lost 5 bases to trimming and J lost 4 bases, with 15 bases between them. The CDR3 spans 15 residues. The participants were between about 18 and 89 years old and came from 24 US areas. This chain links TRBV7-2 with TRBJ1-3, with D perhaps TRBD1 (6 bases). This TCR was recovered from a woman in her thirties or forties with acute COVID-19. The sequencing sample was made of PBMCs or T cells enriched from blood (not recorded which). The CDR3 spells CASSTDSTGGNTIYF. DNA for the CDR3: TGTGCCAGCAGCACGGATTCGACAGGAGGAAACACCATATATTTT. Filled out from reference TRBV7-2 and TRBJ1-3, the complete variable domain reads GAGVSQSPSNKVTEKGKDVELRCDPISGHTALYWYRQSLGQGLEFLIYFQGNSAPDKSGLPSDRFSAERTGGSVSTLTIQRTQQEDSAVYLCASSTDSTGGNTIYFGEGSWLTVV.